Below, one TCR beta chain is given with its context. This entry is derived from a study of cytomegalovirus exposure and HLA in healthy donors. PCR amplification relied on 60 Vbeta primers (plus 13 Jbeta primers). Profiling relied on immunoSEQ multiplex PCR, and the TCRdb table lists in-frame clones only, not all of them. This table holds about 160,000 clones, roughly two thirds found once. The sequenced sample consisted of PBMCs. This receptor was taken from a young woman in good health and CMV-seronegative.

For the CDR3, the DNA is TGTGCCAGCAGTCTTGCAGGGACAGCAGGTAGCAATCAGCCCCAGCATTTT. Translation: CASSLAGTAGSNQPQHF. V and J are TRBV28 and TRBJ1-5; 7 bases align to TRBD1. V lost 5 bases to trimming and J lost 0 bases; unmatched junction nucleotides: 10. The CDR3 extends over 17 amino acids. Germline V gene sequence: CDR1 MDHEN, CDR2 SYDVKM. The entire variable domain, with the rest obtained from reference TRBV28 and TRBJ1-5, is as follows: DVKVTQSSRYLVKRTGEKVFLECVQDMDHENMFWYRQDPGLGLRLIYFSYDVKMKEKGDIPEGYSVSREKKERFSLILESASTNQTSMYLCASSLAGTAGSNQPQHFGDGTRLSIL.